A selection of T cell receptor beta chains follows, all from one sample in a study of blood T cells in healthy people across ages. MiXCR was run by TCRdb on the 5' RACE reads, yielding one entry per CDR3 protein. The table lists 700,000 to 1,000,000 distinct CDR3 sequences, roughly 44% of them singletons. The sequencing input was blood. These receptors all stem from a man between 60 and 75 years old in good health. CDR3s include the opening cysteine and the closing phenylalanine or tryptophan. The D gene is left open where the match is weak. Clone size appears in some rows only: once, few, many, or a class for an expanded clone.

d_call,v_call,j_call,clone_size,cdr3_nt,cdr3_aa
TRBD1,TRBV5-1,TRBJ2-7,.,TGCGCCAGCAGGTTTACAGGGGAAAGGTTCTACGAGCAGTACTTC,CASRFTGERFYEQYF
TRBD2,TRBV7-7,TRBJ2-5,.,TGTGCTAGCAGCCTTTCCGGGACTAGCAATGGAGAGACCCAGTACTTC,CASSLSGTSNGETQYF
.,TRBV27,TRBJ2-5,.,TGTGCCAGCAGTGTGGGATACGAACAGACCCAGTACTTC,CASSVGYEQTQYF
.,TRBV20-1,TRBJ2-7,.,TGCAGTGCCCTTTGGGCGGGGGCCTCCTACAATGAGCAGTACTTC,CSALWAGASYNEQYF
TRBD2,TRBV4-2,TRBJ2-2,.,TGTGCCAGCAGCCATGGACTAGCGGGGTCACTGGGGACCGGGGAGCTGTTTTTT,CASSHGLAGSLGTGELFF
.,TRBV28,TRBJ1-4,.,TGTGCCAGCAGCGTGAGTGAAAAACTGTTTTTT,CASSVSEKLFF
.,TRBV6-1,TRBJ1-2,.,TGTGCCAGCAGTTCTGATTGGACAAACTATGGCTACACCTTC,CASSSDWTNYGYTF
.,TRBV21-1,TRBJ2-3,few,TGTGCCAGCAGCAAGCGACAGGTTTACGAAGATACGCAGTATTTT,CASSKRQVYEDTQYF
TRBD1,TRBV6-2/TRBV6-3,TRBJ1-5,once,TGTGCCAGCACCTCAGGGGGCCGGGGCAATCAGCCCCAGCATTTT,CASTSGGRGNQPQHF
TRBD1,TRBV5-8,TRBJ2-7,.,TGTGCCAGCAGCTTGGCCAGGACAGGGCGGGAAGACGAGCAGTACTTC,CASSLARTGREDEQYF
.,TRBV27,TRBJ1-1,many,TGTGCCAGCAGTTTCGGGGACAACACTGAAGCTTTCTTT,CASSFGDNTEAFF
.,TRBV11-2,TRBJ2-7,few,TGTGCCAGCAGCTCCTTATCACGGAACTACGAGCAGTACTTC,CASSSLSRNYEQYF
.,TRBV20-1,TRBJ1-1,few,TGCAGTGCTAGAGGCGTCGGGACCTCTGAAGCTTTCTTT,CSARGVGTSEAFF
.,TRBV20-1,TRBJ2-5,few,TGCAGTGCTAGAGGGACCGCCGGGACCCAGTACTTC,CSARGTAGTQYF
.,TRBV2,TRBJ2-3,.,TGTGCCAGCAGGGAGACTGCACGCACAGATACGCAGTATTTT,CASRETARTDTQYF
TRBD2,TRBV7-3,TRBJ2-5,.,TGTGCCAGCAGCTCACACCTTGGACTAGCGGTTAAAGAGACCCAGTACTTC,CASSSHLGLAVKETQYF
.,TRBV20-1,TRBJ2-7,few,TGCAGTGCTAGAAGGCAGGCCTACGAGCAGTACTTC,CSARRQAYEQYF
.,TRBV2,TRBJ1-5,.,TGTGCCAGCAGTCGCCCGAGGTCCAGCCAGCATTTT,CASSRPRSSQHF
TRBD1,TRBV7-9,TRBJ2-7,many,TGTGCCAGCAGCTTGGGACAGAGCTCCTACGAGCAGTACTTC,CASSLGQSSYEQYF
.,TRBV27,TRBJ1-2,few,TGTGCCAGCAGTTTATCCGGTTACTATGGCTACACCTTC,CASSLSGYYGYTF
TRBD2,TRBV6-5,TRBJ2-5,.,TGTGCCAGCAGTTACTCCGAGGGGCCTAGCGGGGGGCGGGAGACCCAGTACTTC,CASSYSEGPSGGRETQYF
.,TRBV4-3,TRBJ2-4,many,TGCGCCAGCAGCCAAGTCCTCTCAAACATTCAGTACTTC,CASSQVLSNIQYF
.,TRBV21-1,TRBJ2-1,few,TGTGCCAGCAGCAAGGGGACTAGCGGGGTGGACAATGAGCAGTTCTTC,CASSKGTSGVDNEQFF
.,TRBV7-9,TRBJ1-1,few,TGTGCCAGCAGCTTAGCCTTAGGCGACACTGAAGCTTTCTTT,CASSLALGDTEAFF
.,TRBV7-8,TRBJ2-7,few,TGTGCCAGCAGCTTAGACTTCTCCGGGGTGGGGTACGAGCAGTACTTC,CASSLDFSGVGYEQYF
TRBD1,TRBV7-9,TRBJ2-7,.,TGTGCCAGCAGCACCGGGACAGGGGGCAGAGAGAGTAACGAGCAGTACTTC,CASSTGTGGRESNEQYF
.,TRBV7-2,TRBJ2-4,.,TGTGCCAGCAGCTTAGATCGTAGTAACATTCAGTACTTC,CASSLDRSNIQYF
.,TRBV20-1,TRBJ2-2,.,TGCAGTGCCCAGGGACCCCGAAACACCGGGGAGCTGTTTTTT,CSAQGPRNTGELFF
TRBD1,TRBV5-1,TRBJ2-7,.,TGCGCCAGCAGCGTCCGGGACAGGGACGAGCAGTACTTC,CASSVRDRDEQYF
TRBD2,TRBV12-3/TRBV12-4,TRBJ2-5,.,TGTGCCAGCGGGCCACTAGCGGGGGCAGAGACCCAGTACTTC,CASGPLAGAETQYF
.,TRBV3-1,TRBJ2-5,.,TGTGCCAGCAGCCAAGAGTTCAGAGCGACCCAGTACTTC,CASSQEFRATQYF
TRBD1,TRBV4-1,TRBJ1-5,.,TGCGCCAGCAGCCCCACCGGGACAGTGAATAGCAATCAGCCCCAGCATTTT,CASSPTGTVNSNQPQHF
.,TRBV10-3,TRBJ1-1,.,TGTGCCATCAGTGATGTAGGGGCGCGGGTGAACACTGAAGCTTTCTTT,CAISDVGARVNTEAFF
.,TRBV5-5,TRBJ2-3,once,TGTGCCAACCGAGGCGTGGGAGCGACAGATACGCAGTATTTT,CANRGVGATDTQYF
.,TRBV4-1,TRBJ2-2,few,TGCGCCAGCAGCCAGACGCGACAGGGACTGAACACCGGGGAGCTGTTTTTT,CASSQTRQGLNTGELFF
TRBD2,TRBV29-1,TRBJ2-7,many,TGCAGCGTTGGGACTAGCATCTACGAGCAGTACTTC,CSVGTSIYEQYF
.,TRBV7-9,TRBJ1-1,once,TGTGCCAGCAGCCTAGGGTATGGTGAAGCTTTCTTT,CASSLGYGEAFF
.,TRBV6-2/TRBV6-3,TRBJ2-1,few,TGTGCCAGCAGTTACTCGATACTTGCTAGCCCTGGTGAGCAGTTCTTC,CASSYSILASPGEQFF
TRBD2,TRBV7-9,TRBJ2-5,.,TGTGCCAGCAGCTTCTCTGGCGGGGGGTACTCGGGGGAGACCCAGTACTTC,CASSFSGGGYSGETQYF
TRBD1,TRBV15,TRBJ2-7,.,TGTGCCACCAGCAGAGCTTCGGCAGGGGGCTACTACGAGCAGTACTTC,CATSRASAGGYYEQYF
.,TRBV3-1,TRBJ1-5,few,TGTGCCAGCAGCCCCGGGGGGACCTATAGCAATCAGCCCCAGCATTTT,CASSPGGTYSNQPQHF
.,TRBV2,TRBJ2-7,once,TGTGCCAGCAGTAAGTGGCAGGCCGAGCAGTACTTC,CASSKWQAEQYF
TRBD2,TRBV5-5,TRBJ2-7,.,TGTGCCAGCAGCTTGCAACTAGCGGGGTACTACGAGCAGTACTTC,CASSLQLAGYYEQYF
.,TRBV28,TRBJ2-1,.,TGTGCCAGCAGTTTATGGCCCAATGAGCAGTTCTTC,CASSLWPNEQFF
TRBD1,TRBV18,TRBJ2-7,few,TGTGCCAGCTCACCACAGGGGGCACTCCCCTACGAGCAGTACTTC,CASSPQGALPYEQYF
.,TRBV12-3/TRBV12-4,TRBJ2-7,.,TGTGCCAGCAGTTTTAGCCCAGGGGCCTACGAGCAGTACTTC,CASSFSPGAYEQYF
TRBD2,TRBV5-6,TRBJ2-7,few,TGTGCCAGCAGCTTGACTAGCGGGGGGGCCGGTCGCTACGAGCAGTACTTC,CASSLTSGGAGRYEQYF
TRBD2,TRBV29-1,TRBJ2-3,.,TGCAGCGCTGGACTAGCGGGAGGCGGAATCACAGATACGCAGTATTTT,CSAGLAGGGITDTQYF
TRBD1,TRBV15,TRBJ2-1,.,TGTGCCACCAGCAGAGTGGGACAGGGGGCTTTAGGTGAGCAGTTCTTC,CATSRVGQGALGEQFF
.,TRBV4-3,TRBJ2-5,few,TGCGCCAGCAGCCAAGGGTCTGGGCGTCCCGGGTACCAAGAGACCCAGTACTTC,CASSQGSGRPGYQETQYF
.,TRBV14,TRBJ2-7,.,TGTGCCAGCAGCACAATCGGGGGCTACGAGCAGTACTTC,CASSTIGGYEQYF
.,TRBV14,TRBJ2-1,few,TGTGCCAGCAGCCAAGATCTTGTTAGCGGACCGGGTCACAATGAGCAGTTCTTC,CASSQDLVSGPGHNEQFF
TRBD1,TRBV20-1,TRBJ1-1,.,TGCAGTGCAGTCACAGGGGGGATGAACACTGAAGCTTTCTTT,CSAVTGGMNTEAFF
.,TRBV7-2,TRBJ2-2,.,TGTGCCAGCAGCCCCCGTGGGAGGAAGCTGTTTTTT,CASSPRGRKLFF
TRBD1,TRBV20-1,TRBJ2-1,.,TGCAGTGCGGTGGGATGGGACAGGGGGCTAGACGAGCAGTTCTTC,CSAVGWDRGLDEQFF
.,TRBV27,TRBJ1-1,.,TGTGCCAGCAGTTTAAGTCCCAGGGTTGGCACTGAAGCTTTCTTT,CASSLSPRVGTEAFF